The 25 T cell receptor beta chains below come from one sample, sequenced in a study of CXCR3-negative and CXCR3-positive naive CD8 T cells. Each TRB cDNA library was prepared by 5' RACE (with UMI labels). TCRdb re-called the 5' RACE reads; one entry per CDR3 protein, DNA not given. This table lists about 130,000 distinct CDR3 sequences. Sequences were obtained from naive CXCR3- CD8+ T cells from blood. As for subset: CD45RO-CCR7+CD27+CD95- naive CD8+ T cells lacking CXCR3 (TNR3-). All receptors derive from a human donor in good health. Some clones in this sample may be carry-over from other donors' samples.

The chain uses TRBV14 and TRBJ2-7. The CDR3 runs 13 residues. Germline V gene data show CDR1 as SGHDN and CDR2 as FVKESK. The CDR3 is CASSQEAVYEQYF.

The CDR3 reads CASSHRDRAYEQYF. The J gene is TRBJ2-7, the V gene TRBV7-9; the TCRdb D gene call, TRBD1, has no DNA to confirm it. CDR1 is SEHNR and CDR2 is FQNEAQ in the germline V gene (reference sequence). The CDR3 contains 14 residues.

This chain joins TRBV5-5 and TRBJ2-7; without DNA, the TCRdb call of TRBD1 cannot be checked. The CDR3 loop spans 18 amino acids. Germline-derived CDR1 and CDR2 are SGHKS and YYEKEE (reference sequence). CDR3 protein: CASSLDAFQGAPPYEQYF.

The V call is TRBV4-3, the J call TRBJ1-4; TCRdb lists TRBD1, though no DNA is available to test this call. The germline gives CDR1 LGHNA, CDR2 YSLEER. This CDR3 region has 15 residues. CDR3 protein: CASSQDRARVEKLFF.

The chain joins TRBV28 to TRBJ2-7; TCRdb picks TRBD1, but there is no DNA to check that call. In germline, CDR1 is MDHEN, CDR2 SYDVKM. The CDR3 has 16 residues. This CDR3 is CASSPAPLTGGYEQYF.

This chain joins TRBV4-3 and TRBJ2-2. This CDR3 has 15 amino acids. CDR1 is LGHNA and CDR2 is YSLEER in the germline V gene. CDR3 loop: CASSQGLENTGELFF.

The chain couples TRBV7-6 to TRBJ2-5; there is no DNA to check the TCRdb D call of TRBD2. Germline V gene data show CDR1 as SGHVS and CDR2 as FNYEAQ. The CDR3 runs to 16 residues. This CDR3 reads CASSLSLAGVSETQYF.

The rearrangement uses TRBV23-1 and TRBJ2-1. TRBV23-1 is assigned to the ORF class and has an uncertain function. CDR3 size: 17 residues. The CDR3 sequence: CASSRPNRVRKANEQFF.

The CDR3: CASSPYTGVNTGELFF. The chain joins TRBV7-9 to TRBJ2-2. The germline CDR1 and CDR2 sequences are SEHNR and FQNEAQ (reference sequence). CDR3 length equals 16 residues.

This chain uses TRBV5-1 with TRBJ1-2. This CDR3 is built from 15 residues. Germline V CDR1 and CDR2: SGHRS, YFSETQ. CDR3: CASSLGHFPNYGYTF.

The chain uses TRBV19 and TRBJ2-1; with no DNA, the TCRdb D assignment of TRBD1 cannot be verified. CDR3 length equals 14 residues. Germline CDR1 LNHDA, CDR2 SQIVND (reference sequence). CDR3 residues: CASSMDAGNNEQFF.

V gene TRBV5-1 combines with J gene TRBJ2-7; the TCRdb D gene call, TRBD1, has no DNA to confirm it. The CDR3 is made up of 17 amino acids. CDR1 and CDR2 (germline): SGHRS, YFSETQ. The CDR3 sequence: CASSSSSLRGDRYEQYF.

V and J are TRBV2 and TRBJ2-1; absent DNA, TCRdb's TRBD2 call cannot be checked. This CDR3 has 13 residues. Germline lookup yields CDR1 SNHLY and CDR2 FYNNEI. CDR3 loop: CASSGAHTDEQFF. The full variable domain, completed using reference TRBV2 and TRBJ2-1, is EPEVTQTPSHQVTQMGQEVILRCVPISNHLYFYWYRQILGQKVEFLVSFYNNEISEKSEIFDDQFSVERPDGSNFTLKIRSTKLEDSAMYFCASSGAHTDEQFFGPGTRLTVL.

The chain couples TRBV28 to TRBJ2-7; TCRdb calls TRBD1, which cannot be checked without DNA. The length of the CDR3 is 14 residues. CDR1 and CDR2 (germline): MDHEN, SYDVKM. The CDR3 spells CASSAAQSPYEQYF.

The chain uses TRBV5-1 and TRBJ2-1; TCRdb selects TRBD1, and the lack of DNA leaves this call unchecked. Per germline, CDR1 SGHRS and CDR2 YFSETQ. The CDR3 has 16 amino acids. CDR3 loop: CASSPPRGGPYNEQFF. Full variable domain (outside the CDR3, taken from reference TRBV5-1 and TRBJ2-1): KAGVTQTPRYLIKTRGQQVTLSCSPISGHRSVSWYQQTPGQGLQFLFEYFSETQRNKGNFPGRFSGRQFSNSRSEMNVSTLELGDSALYLCASSPPRGGPYNEQFFGPGTRLTVL.

The chain links TRBV12-3 or TRBV12-4 to TRBJ2-7; TCRdb's D call of TRBD1 is untestable without DNA. The length of the CDR3 is 14 residues. This CDR3 is CASSLVGGNYKQYF.

The chain employs TRBV12-3 or TRBV12-4 and TRBJ2-7. The CDR3 is 14 residues long. The CDR3 region is CASSLTEDSYEQYF.

CDR3 in amino acids: CAMPARGGETQYF. The rearrangement uses TRBV12-2 and TRBJ2-5; TCRdb's D call, TRBD2, is unchecked because there is no DNA. TRBV12-2 is tagged as a pseudogene. CDR3 size: 13 residues.

This sequence joins TRBV7-8 and TRBJ2-2; checking the TCRdb D call of TRBD1 is not possible without DNA. The CDR3 loop spans 15 amino acids. Germline values: CDR1 SGHVS, CDR2 FQNEAQ. CDR3 in amino acids: CASSRWEQGTGELFF.

The CDR3 spells CASSLFISGTRDNEQFF. V usage is TRBV12-3 or TRBV12-4 and J usage is TRBJ2-1; lacking DNA, the TRBD1 call made by TCRdb goes unchecked. The CDR3 sequence is 17 residues long.

J is TRBJ1-1 and V is TRBV29-1. CDR3 length: 11 amino acids. Germline CDR1 and CDR2: SQVTM and ANQGSEA. The CDR3 protein is CSVLLEGYAFF.

The rearrangement links TRBV4-1 to TRBJ2-1; TCRdb designates TRBD2, a call that cannot be tested without DNA. Germline V gives CDR1 MGHRA, CDR2 YSYEKL. The CDR3 covers 16 residues. CDR3 sequence reads: CASSQGWAGSWDEQFF.

The gene calls are TRBV12-3 or TRBV12-4 and TRBJ2-1; with no DNA, the TCRdb D assignment of TRBD2 cannot be verified. This CDR3 comprises 20 residues. CDR3 region: CASSPPATASGRPKYNEQFF.

The J gene is TRBJ2-1, the V gene TRBV5-4; the D call of TRBD2 rests on TCRdb alone, since no DNA is present to check it. Germline V CDR1 and CDR2: SGHNT, YYREEE (reference sequence). This CDR3 region has 12 residues. The CDR3 sequence is CASSFLADEQFF.

The genes are TRBV7-2 and TRBJ2-3; TCRdb reports TRBD1, a call that lacks DNA to check it against. CDR3 length: 18 amino acids. CDR1 and CDR2 (germline): SGHTA, FQGNSA. This CDR3 reads CASSLALHGGASTDTQYF.